This T cell receptor beta chain is drawn from a study of shared clonotypes between healthy human individuals. General study results and limits: The genetic and exposure-history diversity represented was limited by few donors. A reduction in generation probabilities was seen for non-shared clonotypes relative to those shared by all four donors.

Some clones are missing from TCRdb's copy, which holds only in-frame ones; the method was immunoSEQ multiplex PCR. The sample yields 1.6 million or so clones, around 95% seen once. Within Nashville, Tennessee resided all donors, each a Caucasian adult. Investigators divided CD4+ cells into CD45RA+ naive and CD45RA-negative memory subsets. About this clone itself: The antigen is unknown.

The CDR3 has 14 amino acids. The germline gives CDR1 MNHEY, CDR2 SVGAGI. Trimming removed 3 bases at V and 2 bases at J, with 11 bases between. The specimen was naive CD4+ T cells sorted from blood. Subset noted: CD45RA+ positively selected. The chain has TRBV6-5 and TRBJ2-7; D remains unclear. The clonotype comes from a man aged 25 to 45 in good health. CDR3: CASSYLSDAYEQYF. CDR3 DNA: TGTGCCAGCAGTTATCTCTCGGATGCCTACGAGCAGTACTTC.